Below are 28 T cell receptor beta chains sequenced from a single sample in a study of beta chain features in type 1 diabetes. Overall study results and limits: Type 1 diabetes patients had moderately but significantly shorter TCRB CDR3s in all four CD4+ subsets.

Their recognized antigens are unknown. As every portion of the isolated RNA was reverse transcribed, the sequencing read expressed TCRB transcripts. Some clones are missing from TCRdb's copy, which holds only in-frame ones; the method was immunoSEQ multiplex PCR. The sample includes more than 100,000 clones, approximately 10% seen only once; the top ten take around 0.7%. Material: central memory CD4+ T cells from blood. These receptors all come from a man aged 25-40 years with type 1 diabetes.

The V gene is TRBV6-1, the J gene TRBJ1-6; 8 bases fit TRBD1. J lost 9 bases, V lost 7 bases, and 5 bases had no gene match. CDR3 length equals 13 residues. CDR1 MNHNS and CDR2 SASEGT come from the germline V gene. CDR3 nucleotides: TGTGCCAGCAACCTGGACAGGGTTTCACCCCTCCACTTT. It codes for CASNLDRVSPLHF.

This clone was detected a few times. The chain combines TRBV7-2 with TRBJ1-6; a possible D gene is TRBD1 (5 bases). There are 17 residues in the CDR3. V was trimmed by 1 base and J by 9 bases, leaving 19 bases between them. CDR1 SGHTA and CDR2 FQGNSA come from the germline V gene. CDR3 coding DNA: TGTGCCAGCAGCTTAGATAGTACAGGCGGCCCCCGTTCACCCCTCCACTTT. The encoded protein is CASSLDSTGGPRSPLHF. The full variable domain, in which reference TRBV7-2 and TRBJ1-6 provide the parts outside the CDR3, is GAGVSQSPSNKVTEKGKDVELRCDPISGHTALYWYRQSLGQGLEFLIYFQGNSAPDKSGLPSDRFSAERTGGSVSTLTIQRTQQEDSAVYLCASSLDSTGGPRSPLHFGNGTRLTVT.

CDR3 protein: CASSLTSGGRTQYF. The DNA for the CDR3 is TGTGCCAGCAGCCTTACTAGCGGGGGAAGGACCCAGTACTTC. V and J are TRBV14 and TRBJ2-5, with 11 bases fitting TRBD2. The CDR3 has 14 amino acids. Germline CDR1 SGHDN, CDR2 FVKESK. Losses at the gene ends were 4 bases for V and 7 bases for J; bases not matched to a gene: 5.

This clone was detected a few times. The chain links TRBV2 to TRBJ2-6; D not resolved. CDR3 length: 14 amino acids. Germline loops: CDR1 SNHLY, CDR2 FYNNEI. Trimming pared 4 bases from V and 0 bases from J, leaving 4 bases between. The CDR3 coding sequence is TGTGCCAGCAGTGTCCGCTCTGGGGCCAACGTCCTGACTTTC. This codes for CASSVRSGANVLTF.

This clone has more than one count but fewer than ten. The J gene is TRBJ2-3, the V gene TRBV7-3, with 11 bases aligning to TRBD2. Germline V lookup: CDR1 SGHTA, CDR2 FQGTGA. This CDR3 spans 15 amino acids. V was pared by 2 bases and J by 4 bases, with 2 bases of the junction left unmatched. The CDR3 region is CASSLGGLAADTQYF. CDR3 DNA sequence: TGTGCCAGCAGCTTAGGGGGACTAGCGGCAGATACGCAGTATTTT.

J is TRBJ2-2 and V is TRBV11-2; D perhaps matches TRBD2 (7 bases). Trimming removed 2 bases at V and 4 bases at J, with 14 bases between. Germline-derived CDR1 and CDR2 are SGHAT and FQNNGV. The CDR3 is made up of 16 amino acids. As DNA, the CDR3 is TGTGCCAGCAGCTTACAGGCGGGGGCCCTCACCGGGGAGCTGTTTTTT. Translated, it gives CASSLQAGALTGELFF.

The table lists this clone with a few counts. The rearrangement uses TRBV4-2 and TRBJ1-2; tentative D call: TRBD1 (5 bases). CDR1 and CDR2 from the germline V gene are LGHNA and YNFKEQ. The V gene lost 3 bases and the J gene lost 2 bases, with 13 bases spanning the gap. The CDR3 is 15 amino acids. This chain's CDR3 is CASSQAQTANYGYTF. The CDR3 DNA sequence: TGTGCCAGCAGCCAGGCTCAGACAGCCAACTATGGCTACACCTTC.

This clone was detected only a few times. The rearrangement joins TRBV7-3 to TRBJ1-1; D not certain. V was trimmed by 2 bases and J by 1 base, leaving 8 bases between them. The V gene's germline CDR1 is SGHTA and CDR2 FQGTGA. The CDR3 consists of 14 residues. This chain's CDR3 is CASSLQPGNTEAFF. DNA for the CDR3: TGTGCCAGCAGCTTACAGCCGGGGAACACTGAAGCTTTCTTT.

V gene TRBV9 combines with J gene TRBJ1-2; 10 bases fit TRBD1. Trimming at V came to 5 bases and at J to 6 bases, leaving 7 bases not matched to a gene. The CDR3 covers 14 residues. From germline, CDR1 is SGDLS and CDR2 YYNGEE. CDR3 amino acids: CASRPLGTGDGYTF. In DNA form, the CDR3 reads TGTGCCAGCAGGCCACTCGGGACAGGGGATGGCTACACCTTC. The entire variable domain, with the rest obtained from reference TRBV9 and TRBJ1-2, is as follows: DSGVTQTPKHLITATGQRVTLRCSPRSGDLSVYWYQQSLDQGLQFLIQYYNGEERAKGNILERFSAQQFPDLHSELNLSSLELGDSALYFCASRPLGTGDGYTFGSGTRLTVV.

This clone was picked up many times. The rearrangement joins TRBV28 to TRBJ2-3, with TRBD2 matching over 10 bases. The CDR3 has 14 residues. Germline loops: CDR1 MDHEN, CDR2 SYDVKM. The ends lost 9 bases at V and 2 bases at J; junction bases unmatched: 5. The CDR3 DNA reads as TGTGCCAGTCAGCGGGGGGGATACACAGATACGCAGTATTTT. It specifies CASQRGGYTDTQYF. The full variable domain, in which reference TRBV28 and TRBJ2-3 provide the parts outside the CDR3, is DVKVTQSSRYLVKRTGEKVFLECVQDMDHENMFWYRQDPGLGLRLIYFSYDVKMKEKGDIPEGYSVSREKKERFSLILESASTNQTSMYLCASQRGGYTDTQYFGPGTRLTVL.

This clone was observed a few times. The gene calls are TRBV7-2 and TRBJ1-6; 12 bases agree with TRBD1. V gave up 5 bases and J gave up 7 bases; unmatched junction bases: 3. The CDR3 has 15 residues. Germline lookup yields CDR1 SGHTA and CDR2 FQGNSA. The chain's CDR3 is CASSLGQGANSPLHF. The CDR3, as DNA: TGTGCCAGCAGCCTGGGACAGGGGGCGAATTCACCCCTCCACTTT.

This clone was observed a handful of times. The chain joins TRBV5-5 to TRBJ2-6, with D possibly matching TRBD1 (5 bases). This CDR3 comprises 14 residues. The V end lost 7 bases, the J end lost 0 bases, and 8 bases lay between the germline ends. Germline CDR1 reads SGHKS; CDR2 reads YYEKEE (reference sequence). CDR3 in amino acids: CASQDSSGANVLTF. Written as DNA, the CDR3 is TGTGCCAGCCAAGACAGCTCTGGGGCCAACGTCCTGACTTTC.

Regarding this clone: This specimen includes other DNA sequences encoding the same CDR3. The CDR3 is CASSPTGTYGYTF. DNA for the CDR3: TGTGCCAGCAGTCCGACAGGCACCTATGGCTACACCTTC. The chain uses TRBV28 and TRBJ1-2, with D perhaps TRBD1 (6 bases). V lost 5 bases and J lost 4, with 11 bases in between. There are 13 residues in the CDR3. CDR1 and CDR2 (germline): MDHEN, SYDVKM.

The chain carries TRBV20-1 and TRBJ2-7; D gene uncertain. V lost 5 bases and J lost 3, with 8 bases in between. Germline lookup yields CDR1 DFQATT and CDR2 SNEGSKA (reference sequence). The CDR3 runs 11 residues. Written as DNA, the CDR3 is TGCAGTGCTCCCTCAGACTACGAGCAGTACTTC. Residues: CSAPSDYEQYF.

In its sample, this clone was seen a few times. CDR3 bases: TGTGCCAGCAGACGCCTACAGGGGTCAAATGAAAAACTGTTTTTT. Its translation is CASRRLQGSNEKLFF. The rearrangement links TRBV28 to TRBJ1-4, with 7 bases identical to TRBD1. CDR1 MDHEN and CDR2 SYDVKM come from the germline V gene. J lost 5 bases, V lost 6 bases, and 9 bases had no gene match. CDR3 length: 15 amino acids. Based on the CDR3 plus reference TRBV28 and TRBJ1-4, the full variable domain is DVKVTQSSRYLVKRTGEKVFLECVQDMDHENMFWYRQDPGLGLRLIYFSYDVKMKEKGDIPEGYSVSREKKERFSLILESASTNQTSMYLCASRRLQGSNEKLFFGSGTQLSVL.

The chain uses TRBV18 and TRBJ2-5, with D hard to call. Germline CDR1 KGHSH, CDR2 LQKENI. The CDR3 consists of 14 residues. V was cut by 4 bases and J by 5 bases, with 14 bases left in between. CDR3 residues: CASSRAMLAETQYF. In nucleotides, the CDR3 is TGTGCCAGCTCACGAGCGATGTTAGCCGAGACCCAGTACTTC.

The rearrangement joins TRBV5-8 to TRBJ1-2; weak D call: TRBD1 (5 bases). V lost 5 bases and J lost 7, with 21 bases in between. The CDR3 sequence is 15 residues long. The germline gives CDR1 SGHTS, CDR2 YDEGEE. The CDR3 DNA sequence: TGTGCCAGCAGTTGGGGTGGCGGCGGGGGATCTGGCTACACCTTC. It yields the protein CASSWGGGGGSGYTF. Looking up the rest from reference TRBV5-8 and TRBJ1-2 gives the full variable domain: EAGVTQSPTHLIKTRGQQATLRCSPISGHTSVYWYQQALGLGLQFLLWYDEGEERNRGNFPPRFSGRQFPNYSSELNVNALELEDSALYLCASSWGGGGGSGYTFGSGTRLTVV.

The chain carries TRBV14 and TRBJ1-1, with D possibly being TRBD1 (5 bases). The CDR3 has 13 amino acids. V dropped 4 bases and J dropped 1 base, with 7 bases sitting between them. Per germline, CDR1 SGHDN and CDR2 FVKESK. CDR3 loop: CASSRQPNTEAFF. DNA of the CDR3: TGTGCCAGCAGCCGACAGCCGAACACTGAAGCTTTCTTT.

Here the CDR3 DNA reads TGCGCCAGCAGTCGCCCCGGCAGCGGAGTTGGCTACACCTTC. Amino acid sequence: CASSRPGSGVGYTF. J is TRBJ1-2 and V is TRBV5-1; D not resolved. The V and J ends lost 5 bases and 7 bases respectively, with 18 bases between them. This CDR3 region has 14 residues. CDR1 is SGHRS and CDR2 is YFSETQ in the germline V gene.

This clone was detected a few times. The chain has TRBV7-2 and TRBJ2-3; possibly TRBD1 for D (6 bases). Germline CDR1 is SGHTA and CDR2 is FQGNSA. V dropped 8 bases and J dropped 2 bases, with 11 bases sitting between them. The CDR3 consists of 13 residues. Here the CDR3 reads CASEGQVTDTQYF. The CDR3 DNA is TGTGCCAGCGAGGGACAAGTCACAGATACGCAGTATTTT.

This rearrangement joins TRBV9 to TRBJ1-2, with 12 bases matching TRBD1. The CDR3 spans 15 residues. With V trimmed by 4 bases and J by 4 bases, 5 bases remained unmatched. The V gene's germline CDR1 is SGDLS and CDR2 YYNGEE. CDR3 sequence reads: CASSLGTGGGYGYTF. CDR3 bases: TGTGCCAGCAGCCTCGGGACAGGGGGCGGCTATGGCTACACCTTC.

This clone showed up just a few times. The V gene is TRBV7-3, the J gene TRBJ1-6; D might be TRBD1 (5 bases). This CDR3 spans 14 amino acids. V lost 1 base and J lost 7, with 8 bases in between. Germline V CDR1 and CDR2: SGHTA, FQGTGA. The CDR3 region is CASSLRRTNSPLHF. For the CDR3, the DNA is TGTGCCAGCAGCTTAAGGCGGACAAATTCACCCCTCCACTTT. The entire variable domain, with the rest obtained from reference TRBV7-3 and TRBJ1-6, is as follows: GAGVSQTPSNKVTEKGKYVELRCDPISGHTALYWYRQSLGQGPEFLIYFQGTGAADDSGLPNDRFFAVRPEGSVSTLKIQRTERGDSAVYLCASSLRRTNSPLHFGNGTRLTVT.

This chain uses TRBV5-4 with TRBJ1-2; 7 positions match TRBD1. Germline V gene data show CDR1 as SGHNT and CDR2 as YYREEE (reference sequence). Germline trimming cut 4 bases from V and 4 bases from J; bases unmatched to any gene: 7. CDR3 length: 14 residues. The CDR3 DNA reads as TGTGCCAGCAGCGAGATTCGACAGGGCTATGGCTACACCTTC. Its translation: CASSEIRQGYGYTF.

Only a few counts were recorded for this clone. This chain links TRBV10-2 with TRBJ2-1; no clear D. CDR1 is WSHSY and CDR2 is SAAADI in the germline V gene. V lost 0 bases to trimming and J lost 8 bases, with 8 bases between them. The CDR3 sequence is 13 residues long. As DNA, the CDR3 is TGCGCCAGCAGTGAGTCGTTTCGCGATGAGCAGTTCTTC. It encodes CASSESFRDEQFF.

This clone was seen only a few times. The chain carries TRBV20-1 and TRBJ2-1; no firm D call. Germline V gene sequence: CDR1 DFQATT, CDR2 SNEGSKA (reference sequence). The V end was cut by 1 base, the J end by 7 bases, with 5 bases between. This CDR3 is built from 11 residues. The chain's CDR3 is CSARVRNEQFF. For the CDR3, the DNA is TGCAGTGCTAGAGTCAGAAATGAGCAGTTCTTC.

This clone has a handful of counts. This chain uses TRBV7-2 with TRBJ2-7, with 7 positions matching TRBD1. J lost 3 bases, V lost 7 bases, and 12 bases had no gene match. Germline CDR1 reads SGHTA; CDR2 reads FQGNSA. This CDR3 spans 15 amino acids. Here the CDR3 DNA reads TGTGCCAGCACTCTAATGACAGGGTCTAGCTACGAGCAGTACTTC. Protein sequence: CASTLMTGSSYEQYF.

The V call is TRBV5-1, the J call TRBJ2-3, with D perhaps matching TRBD2 (5 bases). V lost 3 bases and J 1 base, leaving 9 bases between the germline ends. The length of the CDR3 is 14 residues. The germline CDR1 and CDR2 sequences are SGHRS and YFSETQ. In nucleotides, the CDR3 is TGCGCCAGCAGCTCGCAGGAGGGCACAGATACGCAGTATTTT. This codes for CASSSQEGTDTQYF.

The genes are TRBV9 and TRBJ1-1, with a weak D call TRBD1 (6 bases). CDR1 is SGDLS and CDR2 is YYNGEE in the germline V gene. V gave up 0 bases and J gave up 1 base, with 10 bases separating them. CDR3 size: 15 residues. CDR3 sequence reads: CASSVGGHKNTEAFF. For the CDR3, the DNA is TGTGCCAGCAGCGTAGGGGGACACAAGAACACTGAAGCTTTCTTT. Variable domain in full (rest from reference TRBV9 and TRBJ1-1): DSGVTQTPKHLITATGQRVTLRCSPRSGDLSVYWYQQSLDQGLQFLIQYYNGEERAKGNILERFSAQQFPDLHSELNLSSLELGDSALYFCASSVGGHKNTEAFFGQGTRLTVV.